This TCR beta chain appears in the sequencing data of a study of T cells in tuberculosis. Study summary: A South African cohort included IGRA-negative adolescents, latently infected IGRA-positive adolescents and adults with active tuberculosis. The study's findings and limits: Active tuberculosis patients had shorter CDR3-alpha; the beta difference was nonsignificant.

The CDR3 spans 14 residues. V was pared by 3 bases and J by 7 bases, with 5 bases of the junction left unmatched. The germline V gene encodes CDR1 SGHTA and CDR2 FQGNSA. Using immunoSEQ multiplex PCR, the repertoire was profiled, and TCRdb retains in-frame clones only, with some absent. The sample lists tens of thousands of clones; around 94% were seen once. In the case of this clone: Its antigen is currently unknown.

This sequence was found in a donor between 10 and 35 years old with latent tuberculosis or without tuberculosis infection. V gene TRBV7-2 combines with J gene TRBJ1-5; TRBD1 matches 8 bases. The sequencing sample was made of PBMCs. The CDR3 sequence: CASSFLQGEQPQHF. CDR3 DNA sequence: TGTGCCAGCAGCTTCCTACAGGGGGAACAGCCCCAGCATTTT.